This entry lists 13 T cell receptor beta chains sequenced from one sample in a study of cytomegalovirus exposure and HLA in healthy donors. Primers for the PCR totalled 60 Vbeta and 13 Jbeta. The table came from immunoSEQ multiplex PCR; TCRdb's copy has only in-frame clones and leaves some out. The sample lists around 100,000 clones, around four fifths occurring once. Sequenced sample: PBMCs. The receptors were sampled from a young man in good health and CMV-seronegative.

This clone has only one observation. The CDR3 bases are TGTGCCAGCAGTGAAGCTAGGAGGGTGAACACTGAAGCTTTCTTT. It codes for CASSEARRVNTEAFF. The gene calls are TRBV6-1 and TRBJ1-1; D not certain. Germline values: CDR1 MNHNS, CDR2 SASEGT. The CDR3 has 15 residues. V was shortened by 0 bases and J by 0 bases, with 8 bases between the two germline ends.

The chain joins TRBV9 to TRBJ2-5, with D possibly being TRBD2 (6 bases). CDR1 SGDLS and CDR2 YYNGEE come from the germline V gene. The CDR3 spans 15 residues. The V gene lost 0 bases and the J gene lost 5 bases, with 14 bases spanning the gap. This CDR3 is CASSVVGTPPETQYF. CDR3 coding DNA: TGTGCCAGCAGCGTAGTTGGGACTCCCCCGGAGACCCAGTACTTC.

This clone was observed once. This chain joins TRBV15 and TRBJ2-1; 8 nucleotides align to TRBD2. The germline CDR1 and CDR2 sequences are LNHNV and YYDKDF (reference sequence). There are 15 residues in the CDR3. V lost 1 base to trimming and J lost 8 bases; unmatched junction nucleotides: 7. The CDR3 DNA reads as TGTGCCACCAGCAGAGTAGCGAGCGGGAGAGATGAGCAGTTCTTC. Protein: CATSRVASGRDEQFF.

The V and J genes are TRBV4-2 and TRBJ2-7; D possibly corresponds to TRBD2 (6 bases). The CDR3 runs to 16 residues. Germline V gene lookup returns CDR1 LGHNA and CDR2 YNFKEQ. Trimming removed 0 bases at V and 3 bases at J, with 15 bases between. The CDR3 DNA reads TGTGCCAGCAGCCAAGATCCGGAGGGAGGAGTCTACGAGCAGTACTTC. Protein: CASSQDPEGGVYEQYF.

V is TRBV30 and J is TRBJ2-6; D remains unclear. Trimming took 4 bases from V and 4 from J, leaving 8 bases between them. The CDR3 extends over 13 amino acids. Germline loops: CDR1 GTSNPN, CDR2 SVGIG (reference sequence). The CDR3 bases are TGTGCCTGGACCACCACAGGGGCCAACGTCCTGACTTTC. Its protein product is CAWTTTGANVLTF. Complete variable domain (other parts from reference TRBV30 and TRBJ2-6): SQTIHQWPATLVQPVGSPLSLECTVEGTSNPNLYWYRQAAGRGLQLLFYSVGIGQISSEVPQNLSASRPQDRQFILSSKKLLLSDSGFYLCAWTTTGANVLTFGAGSRLTVL.

CDR3 nucleotide sequence: TGCAGTGCTAGGTTGGGCGAGACCCAGTACTTC. This encodes CSARLGETQYF. V gene TRBV20-1 combines with J gene TRBJ2-5; D remains unclear. V dropped 3 bases and J dropped 5 bases, with 7 bases sitting between them. The CDR3 runs 11 residues. The germline gives CDR1 DFQATT, CDR2 SNEGSKA (reference sequence).

The V call is TRBV5-1, the J call TRBJ1-1, with 8 bases matching TRBD1. Trimming cost V 3 bases and J 1 base; bases outside gene matches: 11. This CDR3 spans 17 amino acids. CDR1 SGHRS and CDR2 YFSETQ come from the germline V gene. The DNA of the CDR3 is TGCGCCAGCAGCTCGGTACAAGGACAGGGTTGGAACACTGAAGCTTTCTTT. Protein: CASSSVQGQGWNTEAFF.

The chain recombines TRBV5-4 with TRBJ2-3; 14 bases fit TRBD2. This CDR3 is built from 17 residues. Germline assignment: CDR1 SGHNT and CDR2 YYREEE (reference sequence). The junction had 3 bases not matched to a gene; V was cut back by 0 bases and J by 3 bases. CDR3 DNA: TGTGCCAGCAGCTTGGGGGGACTAGCGGGGGCAACAGATACGCAGTATTTT. Translated: CASSLGGLAGATDTQYF.

The rearrangement joins TRBV5-4 to TRBJ2-5; 7 bases are a match to TRBD2. The CDR3 has 15 amino acids. J lost 4 bases, V lost 4 bases, and 10 bases had no gene match. Germline V gene lookup returns CDR1 SGHNT and CDR2 YYREEE (reference sequence). CDR3 protein: CASSGGREGRETQYF. The CDR3 DNA is TGTGCCAGCAGCGGGGGGAGGGAGGGCCGAGAGACCCAGTACTTC.

V is TRBV25-1 and J is TRBJ1-2; 8 bases are shared with TRBD1. CDR1 and CDR2 (germline): MGHDK, SYGVNS. CDR3 size: 15 residues. Unmatched junction bases numbered 13, after V lost 5 bases and J lost 8 bases. The CDR3 loop is CASSNPSGGATGYTF. The CDR3 DNA follows: TGTGCCAGCAGTAACCCTTCAGGGGGCGCGACGGGCTACACCTTC.

For the CDR3, the DNA is TGTGCCAGCAGCCACGGAGGCACTGAAGCTTTCTTT. It is translated as CASSHGGTEAFF. This rearrangement joins TRBV6-5 to TRBJ1-1; D remains unclear. The germline V gene encodes CDR1 MNHEY and CDR2 SVGAGI. CDR3 length: 12 amino acids. Trimming pared 6 bases from V and 4 bases from J, leaving 9 bases between.

This clone appeared once. CDR3 protein: CASSTNTGELFF. CDR3 DNA sequence: TGTGCCAGCAGTACGAACACCGGGGAGCTGTTTTTT. V and J are TRBV7-9 and TRBJ2-2; D not certain. Germline V lookup: CDR1 SEHNR, CDR2 FQNEAQ (reference sequence). The V and J ends lost 6 bases and 0 bases respectively, with 2 bases between them. This CDR3 region has 12 residues.

The V gene is TRBV9, the J gene TRBJ2-7; the D is unclear. CDR1 and CDR2 from the germline V gene are SGDLS and YYNGEE. This CDR3 is built from 15 residues. Trimming pared 4 bases from V and 0 bases from J, leaving 14 bases between. The CDR3 loop is CASSRPDTVSYEQYF. Written as DNA, the CDR3 is TGTGCCAGCAGCAGGCCTGACACCGTCTCCTACGAGCAGTACTTC.